This T cell receptor beta chain appears in the sequencing data of a study of blood T cell repertoires in COVID-19. This clone appeared a single time. Looked up from germline, CDR1 is SGHTA and CDR2 is FQGNSA. The CDR3 contains 17 residues. Losses at the gene ends were 1 base for V and 8 bases for J; bases not matched to a gene: 13. Only in-frame clones appear in the TCRdb table, and some are missing; sequencing was by immunoSEQ multiplex PCR. The data show 300,000 or so clones, 70% to 90% seen once. What was sequenced was PBMCs or T cells enriched from blood (not recorded which). The chain has TRBV7-2 and TRBJ2-3; 9 bases map to TRBD2. This clonotype was obtained from a woman in her twenties or thirties who had recovered from COVID-19. This chain's CDR3 is CASSLVSSGDTGGTQYF. The DNA for the CDR3 is TGTGCCAGCAGCTTAGTCTCTAGCGGGGACACTGGGGGTACGCAGTATTTT.